This TCR beta chain was captured in a study of blood T cell repertoires in COVID-19. The overall study: Sources were T cells, B-cell-depleted T cells, or PBMCs; the material itself was cDNA or gDNA.

As handled by the study authors: Scientists estimated how many nucleated cells there were by amplifying reference gene primers. The method was immunoSEQ multiplex PCR; TCRdb's version includes in-frame clones alone and lacks a portion of them. V and J calls and clone size are as listed in that table; D and trimming were resolved from the DNA. Of roughly 250,000 clones listed, approximately 79% are singletons. Germline loops: CDR1 SGHVS, CDR2 FNYEAQ. This CDR3 comprises 20 residues. Between the trimmed V and J ends, which lost 4 bases and 5 bases, there was a span of 32 bases. The sample taken for sequencing was peripheral blood. The rearrangement links TRBV7-6 to TRBJ2-5; a weak D match, TRBD2 (7 bases). This clonotype was sampled from a woman aged 35 to 49 with active or convalescent COVID-19. CDR3 nucleotides: TGTGCCAGCAGCTCCTTAGGGGGAGGTGTCGGGGGGAAACCCAGGGAGACCCAGTACTTC. It is translated as CASSSLGGGVGGKPRETQYF.